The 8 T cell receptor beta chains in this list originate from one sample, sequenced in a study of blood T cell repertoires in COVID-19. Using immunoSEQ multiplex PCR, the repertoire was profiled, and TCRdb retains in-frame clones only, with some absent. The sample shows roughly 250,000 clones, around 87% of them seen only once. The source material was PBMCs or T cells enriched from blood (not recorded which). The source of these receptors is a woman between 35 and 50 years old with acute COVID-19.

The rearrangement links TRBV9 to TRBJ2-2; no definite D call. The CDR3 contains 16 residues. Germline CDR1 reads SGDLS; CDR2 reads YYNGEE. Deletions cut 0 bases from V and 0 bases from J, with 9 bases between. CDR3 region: CASSVGWSSNTGELFF. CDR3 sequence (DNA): TGTGCCAGCAGCGTAGGCTGGAGTTCGAACACCGGGGAGCTGTTTTTT.

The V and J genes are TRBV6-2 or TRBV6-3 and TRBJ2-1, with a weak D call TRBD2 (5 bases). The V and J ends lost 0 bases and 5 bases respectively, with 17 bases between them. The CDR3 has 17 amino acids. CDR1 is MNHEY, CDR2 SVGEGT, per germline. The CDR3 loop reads CASSYSPWGELNNEQFF. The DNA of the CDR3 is TGTGCCAGCAGTTACTCCCCTTGGGGAGAACTCAACAATGAGCAGTTCTTC.

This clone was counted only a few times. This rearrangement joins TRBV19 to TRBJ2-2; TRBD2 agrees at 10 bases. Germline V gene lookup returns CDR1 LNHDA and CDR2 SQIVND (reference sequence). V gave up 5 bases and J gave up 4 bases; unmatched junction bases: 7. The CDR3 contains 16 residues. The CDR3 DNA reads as TGTGCCAGTAGTTCTAGCGGGAGTGGGGGCACCGGGGAGCTGTTTTTT. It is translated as CASSSSGSGGTGELFF.

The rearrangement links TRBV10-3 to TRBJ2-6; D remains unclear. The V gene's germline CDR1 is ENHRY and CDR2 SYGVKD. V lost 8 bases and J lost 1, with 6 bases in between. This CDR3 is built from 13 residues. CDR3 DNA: TGTGCCATCGCGGCTTCTGGGGCCAACGTCCTGACTTTC. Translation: CAIAASGANVLTF.

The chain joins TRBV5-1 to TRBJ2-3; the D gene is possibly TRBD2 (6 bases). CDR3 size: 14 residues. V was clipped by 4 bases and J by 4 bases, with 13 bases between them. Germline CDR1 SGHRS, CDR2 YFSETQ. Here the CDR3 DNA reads TGCGCCAGCAGCCCCCGGACTACTCCAGATACGCAGTATTTT. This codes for CASSPRTTPDTQYF.

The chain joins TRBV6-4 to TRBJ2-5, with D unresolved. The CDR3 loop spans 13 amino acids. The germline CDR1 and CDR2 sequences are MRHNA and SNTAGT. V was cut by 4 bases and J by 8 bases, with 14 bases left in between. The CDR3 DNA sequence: TGTGCCAGCAGTGCCGAAGTCGAGAGTACCCAGTACTTC. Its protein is CASSAEVESTQYF.

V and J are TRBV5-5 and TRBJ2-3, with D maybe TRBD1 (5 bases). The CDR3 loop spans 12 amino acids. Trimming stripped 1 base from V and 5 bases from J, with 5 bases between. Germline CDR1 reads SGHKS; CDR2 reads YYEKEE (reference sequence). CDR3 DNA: TGTGCCAGCAGCTTGCAGGGAGATACGCAGTATTTT. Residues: CASSLQGDTQYF.

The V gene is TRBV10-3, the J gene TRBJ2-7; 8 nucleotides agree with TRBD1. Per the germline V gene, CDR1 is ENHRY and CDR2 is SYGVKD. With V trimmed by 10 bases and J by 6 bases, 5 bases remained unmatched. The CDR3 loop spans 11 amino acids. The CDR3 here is CATRTGSEQYF. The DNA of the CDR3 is TGTGCCACCAGGACAGGGTCCGAGCAGTACTTC.